This is a list of T cell receptor beta chains from one sample in a study of cytomegalovirus exposure and HLA in healthy donors. Here immunoSEQ multiplex PCR was the method, and the copy in TCRdb shows in-frame clones only, minus some. The sample comprises more than 95,000 clones, roughly a sixth of which are singletons, and approximately 2.9% rests with the top ten. The source material was PBMCs. The source is a female donor in good health and CMV-seropositive. The CDR3 runs from the conserved cysteine through the conserved F or W. Each record gives: J gene, clone size, V gene, D gene, CDR3 DNA, CDR3 protein. D genes are given only for firm matches. Size values are once, few and many counts, or a class for expanded clones, and some rows have none.

j_gene: TRBJ2-5
abundance: few
v_gene: TRBV2
d_gene: -
CDR3nt: TGTGCCAGCGGTAATGGGCAGCAAGAGACCCAGTACTTC
CDR3aa: CASGNGQQETQYF

j_gene: TRBJ2-5
abundance: -
v_gene: TRBV11-2
d_gene: TRBD1
CDR3nt: TGTGCCAGCAGCTCCGGGACAGATAGGCGGGAGACCCAGTACTTC
CDR3aa: CASSSGTDRRETQYF

j_gene: TRBJ1-6
abundance: -
v_gene: TRBV30
d_gene: TRBD1
CDR3nt: TGTGCCTGGAACCAAGACCGGACAGGCTTTAATTCACCCCTCCACTTT
CDR3aa: CAWNQDRTGFNSPLHF

j_gene: TRBJ2-3
abundance: medium-sized
v_gene: TRBV7-6
d_gene: TRBD2
CDR3nt: TGTGCCAGCAGCCCGGCAGCTTTGGGGCTAGCGGGCACAGATACGCAGTATTTT
CDR3aa: CASSPAALGLAGTDTQYF

j_gene: TRBJ1-1
abundance: few
v_gene: TRBV5-4
d_gene: TRBD1
CDR3nt: TGTGCCAGCAGCACAACAGGGGACACTGAAGCTTTCTTT
CDR3aa: CASSTTGDTEAFF

j_gene: TRBJ2-5
abundance: -
v_gene: TRBV5-1
d_gene: TRBD1
CDR3nt: TGCGCCAGCAGCTTCGACAGGGGGCCAGAGACCCAGTACTTC
CDR3aa: CASSFDRGPETQYF

j_gene: TRBJ2-7
abundance: -
v_gene: TRBV7-9
d_gene: -
CDR3nt: TGTGCCAGCAGCCCTGACAGGAGCTCCTACGAGCAGTACTTC
CDR3aa: CASSPDRSSYEQYF

j_gene: TRBJ2-7
abundance: -
v_gene: TRBV19
d_gene: TRBD1
CDR3nt: TGTGCCAGTAGTAAACTCACCATACAGGGGCCAAGCTCCTACGAGCAGTACTTC
CDR3aa: CASSKLTIQGPSSYEQYF

j_gene: TRBJ2-7
abundance: few
v_gene: TRBV4-3
d_gene: -
CDR3nt: TGCGCCAGCAGCCAAGATTTACTAGTCGCCTACGAGCAGTACTTC
CDR3aa: CASSQDLLVAYEQYF

j_gene: TRBJ2-1
abundance: -
v_gene: TRBV2
d_gene: TRBD1
CDR3nt: TGTGCCAGCATCCAGGACAGGGGAGGGTGGAATGAGCAGTTCTTC
CDR3aa: CASIQDRGGWNEQFF

j_gene: TRBJ1-5
abundance: -
v_gene: TRBV5-8
d_gene: TRBD1
CDR3nt: TGTGCCAGCAGCGGACAGGGGCAGCCCCAGCATTTT
CDR3aa: CASSGQGQPQHF

j_gene: TRBJ2-5
abundance: few
v_gene: TRBV4-3
d_gene: -
CDR3nt: TGCGCCAGCAGCCAAGATCCCTGGAGGGGATTTGGAGAGACCCAGTACTTC
CDR3aa: CASSQDPWRGFGETQYF

j_gene: TRBJ2-3
abundance: -
v_gene: TRBV2
d_gene: -
CDR3nt: TGTGCCAGCACACAGCTTTATCGCACAGATACGCAGTATTTT
CDR3aa: CASTQLYRTDTQYF

j_gene: TRBJ2-1
abundance: -
v_gene: TRBV29-1
d_gene: -
CDR3nt: TGCAGCGTTGATGGGAACGGGATCAATGAGCAGTTCTTC
CDR3aa: CSVDGNGINEQFF

j_gene: TRBJ2-3
abundance: few
v_gene: TRBV19
d_gene: TRBD2
CDR3nt: TGTGCCAGTCAACGCGCTAGCGGGATGGGGACCGATACGCAGTATTTT
CDR3aa: CASQRASGMGTDTQYF

j_gene: TRBJ2-1
abundance: few
v_gene: TRBV6-1
d_gene: TRBD1
CDR3nt: TGTGCCAGCAGTGAAGTTCTCCCGGGGGGGACAGGGGGCCGAAATGAGCAGTTCTTC
CDR3aa: CASSEVLPGGTGGRNEQFF

j_gene: TRBJ1-4
abundance: -
v_gene: TRBV7-9
d_gene: -
CDR3nt: TGTGCCAGCAGCCCGGTTGGGCAGAATAATGAAAAACTGTTTTTT
CDR3aa: CASSPVGQNNEKLFF

j_gene: TRBJ2-5
abundance: -
v_gene: TRBV6-1
d_gene: TRBD2
CDR3nt: TGTGCCAGCAGTGAAGGCGGGGAGGGCTATTTACAAGAGACCCAGTACTTC
CDR3aa: CASSEGGEGYLQETQYF

j_gene: TRBJ2-7
abundance: -
v_gene: TRBV6-1
d_gene: TRBD2
CDR3nt: TGTGCCAGCAGTGGACGGGGGGGCTTTGATGGAGAGCAGTACTTC
CDR3aa: CASSGRGGFDGEQYF

j_gene: TRBJ2-5
abundance: -
v_gene: TRBV9
d_gene: -
CDR3nt: TGTGCCAGCAGCGTAGGACCCCTCGACAGCCAAGAGACCCAGTACTTC
CDR3aa: CASSVGPLDSQETQYF

j_gene: TRBJ2-7
abundance: -
v_gene: TRBV7-8
d_gene: TRBD2
CDR3nt: TGTGCCAGCAGCTTCTCGCCTAGCGGGGGGGCCCCTAAGTACTTC
CDR3aa: CASSFSPSGGAPKYF

j_gene: TRBJ2-3
abundance: few
v_gene: TRBV5-6
d_gene: TRBD1
CDR3nt: TGTGCCAGCCGGGGTGGAGGAAGGACAGGGCCTAGGGCAGATACGCAGTATTTT
CDR3aa: CASRGGGRTGPRADTQYF

j_gene: TRBJ2-7
abundance: few
v_gene: TRBV4-3
d_gene: TRBD1
CDR3nt: TGCGCCAGCAGCCAAGAAGCCCCGGACAGGGGCTACGAGCAGTACTTC
CDR3aa: CASSQEAPDRGYEQYF

j_gene: TRBJ2-1
abundance: few
v_gene: TRBV9
d_gene: TRBD1
CDR3nt: TGTGCCAGCAGCGTAGTCGGGACAGTTTACAATGAGCAGTTCTTC
CDR3aa: CASSVVGTVYNEQFF

j_gene: TRBJ2-5
abundance: -
v_gene: TRBV5-1
d_gene: TRBD1
CDR3nt: TGCGCCAGCAGCTCCATCGGGACAGGGCAAGAGACCCAGTACTTC
CDR3aa: CASSSIGTGQETQYF

j_gene: TRBJ2-2
abundance: -
v_gene: TRBV11-2
d_gene: -
CDR3nt: TGTGCCAGCAGCTTAGTAGGTGACAGGTCCAGCGCCGGGGAGCTGTTTTTT
CDR3aa: CASSLVGDRSSAGELFF

j_gene: TRBJ1-2
abundance: few
v_gene: TRBV6-1
d_gene: -
CDR3nt: TGTGCCAGCAGTGAATTCACGGAGGATGGCTACACCTTC
CDR3aa: CASSEFTEDGYTF

j_gene: TRBJ1-3
abundance: -
v_gene: TRBV27
d_gene: -
CDR3nt: TGTGCCAGCAGTACAGGTACTGGAAACACCATATATTTT
CDR3aa: CASSTGTGNTIYF

j_gene: TRBJ2-7
abundance: -
v_gene: TRBV4-2
d_gene: TRBD2
CDR3nt: TGTGCCAGCAGCCATGCGGGGGTGATCTACGAGCAGTACTTC
CDR3aa: CASSHAGVIYEQYF

j_gene: TRBJ2-3
abundance: -
v_gene: TRBV7-9
d_gene: TRBD2
CDR3nt: TGTGCCAGCAGCTTTAGCGGGGCTCGCACAGATACGCAGTATTTT
CDR3aa: CASSFSGARTDTQYF

j_gene: TRBJ2-3
abundance: -
v_gene: TRBV5-1
d_gene: -
CDR3nt: TGCGCCAGCAGCTTGGGTCTGGCTTCTTCATTTGATCCAGATACGCAGTATTTT
CDR3aa: CASSLGLASSFDPDTQYF

j_gene: TRBJ2-1
abundance: few
v_gene: TRBV28
d_gene: -
CDR3nt: TGTGCCAGTAATACAGCGGGCTCACTTTACAATGAGCAGTTCTTC
CDR3aa: CASNTAGSLYNEQFF

j_gene: TRBJ2-3
abundance: few
v_gene: TRBV5-6
d_gene: TRBD2
CDR3nt: TGTGCCAGCAGCTTGGGTCTAGCGGGAGCCACCACAGATACGCAGTATTTT
CDR3aa: CASSLGLAGATTDTQYF

j_gene: TRBJ1-4
abundance: few
v_gene: TRBV4-3
d_gene: -
CDR3nt: TGCGCCAGCAGCCCTCCCGGGAGGACAGCCGATGAAAAACTGTTTTTT
CDR3aa: CASSPPGRTADEKLFF

j_gene: TRBJ1-5
abundance: -
v_gene: TRBV19
d_gene: -
CDR3nt: TGTGCCAGTAGCCCACAGTTGGGTCAGCCCCAGCACTTT
CDR3aa: CASSPQLGQPQHF

j_gene: TRBJ2-1
abundance: -
v_gene: TRBV7-3
d_gene: TRBD2
CDR3nt: TGTGCCAGCAGGTACCAGAGCGGGGTAAACAATGAGCAGTTCTTC
CDR3aa: CASRYQSGVNNEQFF

j_gene: TRBJ2-5
abundance: -
v_gene: TRBV19
d_gene: -
CDR3nt: TGTGCCAGTAGTATAGAGCTAACAGGGTATTCGGAGACCCAGTACTTC
CDR3aa: CASSIELTGYSETQYF

j_gene: TRBJ1-1
abundance: few
v_gene: TRBV29-1
d_gene: -
CDR3nt: TGCAGCGGATCGTCCCGCGTAGACACTGAAGCTTTCTTT
CDR3aa: CSGSSRVDTEAFF

j_gene: TRBJ1-2
abundance: few
v_gene: TRBV29-1
d_gene: TRBD1
CDR3nt: TGCAGCGTAGCCGACAGGGCGGGTTTGTATAACTATGGCTACACCTTC
CDR3aa: CSVADRAGLYNYGYTF

j_gene: TRBJ1-3
abundance: -
v_gene: TRBV5-4
d_gene: TRBD1
CDR3nt: TGTGCCAGCAGCGTGGACAGGGCTGATGGAAACACCATATATTTT
CDR3aa: CASSVDRADGNTIYF

j_gene: TRBJ1-4
abundance: -
v_gene: TRBV5-1
d_gene: TRBD1
CDR3nt: TGCGCCAGCAGCTTGACAGGGGGAGTAACTAATGAAAAACTGTTTTTT
CDR3aa: CASSLTGGVTNEKLFF

j_gene: TRBJ2-2
abundance: -
v_gene: TRBV2
d_gene: -
CDR3nt: TGTGCCAGTACCGAGGAGTTCGGGGAGCTGTTTTTT
CDR3aa: CASTEEFGELFF

j_gene: TRBJ1-5
abundance: few
v_gene: TRBV5-5
d_gene: -
CDR3nt: TGTGCCAGCAGCTTTTCGCTCGTAGATAGCAATCAGCCCCAGCATTTT
CDR3aa: CASSFSLVDSNQPQHF

j_gene: TRBJ2-1
abundance: -
v_gene: TRBV7-2
d_gene: -
CDR3nt: TGTGCCAGCAGCCCGAAGAGGAATGAGCAGTTCTTC
CDR3aa: CASSPKRNEQFF

j_gene: TRBJ1-5
abundance: -
v_gene: TRBV6-5
d_gene: TRBD1
CDR3nt: TGTGCCAGCAGTTACAGGGGGCTCAATCAGCCCCAGCATTTT
CDR3aa: CASSYRGLNQPQHF

j_gene: TRBJ2-1
abundance: -
v_gene: TRBV30
d_gene: -
CDR3nt: TGTGCCTGGAGGAAGATAGCGGTAGTTTACAATGAGCAGTTCTTC
CDR3aa: CAWRKIAVVYNEQFF

j_gene: TRBJ2-1
abundance: -
v_gene: TRBV9
d_gene: -
CDR3nt: TGTGCCAGCAGCGTGGACTCGGGGTCCTACAATGAGCAGTTCTTC
CDR3aa: CASSVDSGSYNEQFF

j_gene: TRBJ1-6
abundance: -
v_gene: TRBV4-3
d_gene: -
CDR3nt: TGCGCCAGCAGCCAAGATCCCCAGGGGAGCTCCTATAATTCACCCCTCCACTTT
CDR3aa: CASSQDPQGSSYNSPLHF

j_gene: TRBJ1-3
abundance: -
v_gene: TRBV13
d_gene: -
CDR3nt: TGTGCCAGCAGCCCAGGGTTCGGTGGAAACACCATATATTTT
CDR3aa: CASSPGFGGNTIYF

j_gene: TRBJ2-7
abundance: few
v_gene: TRBV27
d_gene: -
CDR3nt: TGTGCCAGCAGTTTGCACATCTCCTACGAGCAGTACTTC
CDR3aa: CASSLHISYEQYF

j_gene: TRBJ2-1
abundance: few
v_gene: TRBV4-1
d_gene: -
CDR3nt: TGCGCCAGCAGTCAGACGGCGGGTCAGGTTCTTTCCCCCCGTAGTGAGCAGTTCTTC
CDR3aa: CASSQTAGQVLSPRSEQFF

j_gene: TRBJ1-1
abundance: -
v_gene: TRBV28
d_gene: TRBD1
CDR3nt: TGTGCCAGCAGTCGGGGACAGGCGAACACTGAAGCTTTCTTT
CDR3aa: CASSRGQANTEAFF